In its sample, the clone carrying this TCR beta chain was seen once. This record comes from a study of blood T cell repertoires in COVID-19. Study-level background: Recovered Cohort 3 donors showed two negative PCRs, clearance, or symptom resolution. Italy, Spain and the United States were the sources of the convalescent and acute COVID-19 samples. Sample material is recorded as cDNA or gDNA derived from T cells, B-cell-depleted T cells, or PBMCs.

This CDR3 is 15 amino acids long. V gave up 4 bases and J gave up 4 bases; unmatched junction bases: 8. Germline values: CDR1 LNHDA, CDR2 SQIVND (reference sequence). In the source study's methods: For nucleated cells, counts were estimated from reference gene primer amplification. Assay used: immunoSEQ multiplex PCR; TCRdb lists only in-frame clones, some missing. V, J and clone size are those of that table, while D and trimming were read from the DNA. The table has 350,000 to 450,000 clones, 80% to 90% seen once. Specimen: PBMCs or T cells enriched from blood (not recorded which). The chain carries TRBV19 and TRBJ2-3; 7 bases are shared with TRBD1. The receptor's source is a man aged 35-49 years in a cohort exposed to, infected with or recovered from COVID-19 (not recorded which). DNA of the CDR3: TGTGCCAGTAGTACCGATCGACAGGGTTCAGATACGCAGTATTTT. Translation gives CASSTDRQGSDTQYF.